A selection of T cell receptor beta chains follows, all from one sample in a study of T cells in Graves' hyperthyroidism and ophthalmopathy. TCRdb itself ran the multiplex PCR reads through MiXCR, one entry per CDR3 protein. In the table there are 90,000 to 120,000 distinct CDR3 sequences, approximately 15% of which are singletons. The sequencing sample was made of blood. The source of these receptors is a woman aged 50 to 60 with Graves' hyperthyroidism. CDR3s include the opening cysteine and the closing phenylalanine or tryptophan. A D gene is named only where the DNA matches it firmly. Clone size appears in some rows only: once, few, many, or a class for an expanded clone.

CDR3nt	CDR3aa	abundance	v_gene	d_gene	j_gene
TGTGCCAGCAGCCTGGGACCAGACTACGAGCAGTACTTC	CASSLGPDYEQYF	-	TRBV11-2	-	TRBJ2-7
TGTGCCAGCAGTTTGATGGGTGGCTACACCTTC	CASSLMGGYTF	many	TRBV28	-	TRBJ1-2
TGTGCCAGCAGCTTCCACAGAACCTACGAGCAGTACTTC	CASSFHRTYEQYF	many	TRBV11-2	-	TRBJ2-7
TGTGCCAGCAGTTTAGCCGGAGGGGGCGCGAATAATTCACCCCTCCACTTT	CASSLAGGGANNSPLHF	-	TRBV12-3/TRBV12-4	TRBD1	TRBJ1-6
TGCAGCGTTGACCCCTCTGTCTCACACGCCGGGACTAGCGGGAGTTGGGGCACAGATACGCAGTATTTT	CSVDPSVSHAGTSGSWGTDTQYF	many	TRBV29-1	TRBD2	TRBJ2-3
TGTGCCAGCAGTGAGGACACCTATAGCAATCAGCCCCAGCATTTT	CASSEDTYSNQPQHF	many	TRBV6-1	-	TRBJ1-5
TGTGCCAGCAGTCCATCCACCTATGGCTACACCTTC	CASSPSTYGYTF	many	TRBV6-1	-	TRBJ1-2
TGTGCCAGCAGTTTAGTTGGGGTGCCGCAGGGCTACACCTTC	CASSLVGVPQGYTF	-	TRBV28	-	TRBJ1-2
TGTGCCAGCTCACCACGATCGAACACTGAAGCTTTCTTT	CASSPRSNTEAFF	many	TRBV18	-	TRBJ1-1
TGTGCCAGCAGTGAAGCGTCCGGCAGGGCCTCCTACGAGCAGTACTTC	CASSEASGRASYEQYF	once	TRBV6-1	-	TRBJ2-7
TGCAGTGCCATGGGACAGGGCTATGGCTACACCTTC	CSAMGQGYGYTF	many	TRBV20-1	TRBD1	TRBJ1-2
TGTGCCAGCAGCTTAGTTAGGACAGGGGGCTACAATGAGCAGTTCTTC	CASSLVRTGGYNEQFF	many	TRBV7-2	TRBD1	TRBJ2-1
TGTGCCAGCAGCCCCAACTCGCGGACTAGCACAGATACGCAGTATTTT	CASSPNSRTSTDTQYF	-	TRBV13	-	TRBJ2-3
TGTGCCAGCAGCAGACAGCGACACACTGAAGCTTTCTTT	CASSRQRHTEAFF	many	TRBV6-2/TRBV6-3	-	TRBJ1-1
TGTGCCAGCAGTTACAGGGGGCCCGACCCAGATACGCAGTATTTT	CASSYRGPDPDTQYF	many	TRBV12-3/TRBV12-4	TRBD1	TRBJ2-3
TGTGCCAGCAGTGCCCAGAGACAGGGGGGCACTGAAGCTTTCTTT	CASSAQRQGGTEAFF	many	TRBV6-2/TRBV6-3	TRBD1	TRBJ1-1
TGTGCCAGCAGTGACAGGGTGGCGTCACCCCTCCACTTT	CASSDRVASPLHF	-	TRBV2	-	TRBJ1-6
TGTGCCAGCAGTTTTGATCTAGGGAACACCGGGGAGCTGTTTTTT	CASSFDLGNTGELFF	many	TRBV28	-	TRBJ2-2
TGTGCCAGTAGTGTTCAAGGGCAGCCCCAGCATTTT	CASSVQGQPQHF	few	TRBV19	-	TRBJ1-5
TGTGCCAGCAGCTTGGAGGGGACTGGATCCTACGAGCAGTACTTC	CASSLEGTGSYEQYF	-	TRBV11-3	-	TRBJ2-7
TGTGCCAGCAGCCAAGATTGGGCGGAAGCTCCTTACAATGAGCAGTTCTTC	CASSQDWAEAPYNEQFF	many	TRBV4-2	-	TRBJ2-1
TGTGCCAGCATGGGGACTAGCACAGATACGCAGTATTTT	CASMGTSTDTQYF	-	TRBV6-1	-	TRBJ2-3
TGTGCCAGCAGATCCCCCGGCTCGACAGATACGCAGTATTTT	CASRSPGSTDTQYF	many	TRBV6-1	-	TRBJ2-3
TGTGCCAGCAGTGATGGTTCCTATGGCTACACCTTC	CASSDGSYGYTF	many	TRBV6-1	-	TRBJ1-2
TGTGCCAGCAGTGAATGGTTTAGCAATCAGCCCCAGCATTTT	CASSEWFSNQPQHF	-	TRBV2	-	TRBJ1-5
TGTGCCAGCAGCCAAGCGTCAGATACGCAGTATTTT	CASSQASDTQYF	many	TRBV3-1	-	TRBJ2-3
TGTGCCTGGAGGTTAAAGACTAGCCTAGACACCGGGGAGCTGTTTTTT	CAWRLKTSLDTGELFF	many	TRBV30	TRBD2	TRBJ2-2
TGTGCCAGCAGTTACTCGACCAATCAGCCCCAGCATTTT	CASSYSTNQPQHF	many	TRBV6-5	-	TRBJ1-5
TGCGCCAGCAGCTTGGGCGCTGGCAGCAACACCGAGAAGCTGTTTTTT	CASSLGAGSNTEKLFF	many	TRBV5-1	-	TRBJ2-2
TGTGCCAGCAGTTATGCCCCCTCAAGTGAGCAGTTCTTC	CASSYAPSSEQFF	-	TRBV5-5	-	TRBJ2-1
TGTGCCAGCAGCAACGGGAGGGGTGAGCAGTTCTTC	CASSNGRGEQFF	many	TRBV11-2	TRBD2	TRBJ2-1
TGTGCCAGCAGCTTACCGGGAGCTAGAAATGAGCAGTTCTTC	CASSLPGARNEQFF	-	TRBV7-6	-	TRBJ2-1
TGTGCCAGCAGACCAAGGACTAGCGGGATAGAGACCCAGTACTTC	CASRPRTSGIETQYF	many	TRBV2	TRBD2	TRBJ2-5
TGTGCCAGCTCACCAGGGCCCGGTTCACCCCTCCACTTT	CASSPGPGSPLHF	many	TRBV18	-	TRBJ1-6
TGTGCCAGCAGCCAAGATTGGGGGGAAGCTTTCTTT	CASSQDWGEAFF	many	TRBV3-1	-	TRBJ1-1
TGCAGTGCTAGAGACCGGACAGGGACGTACGAGCAGTACTTC	CSARDRTGTYEQYF	many	TRBV20-1	TRBD1	TRBJ2-7
TGCGCCAGCAGCTGGACGGACACTGGGATGAACACTGAAGCTTTCTTT	CASSWTDTGMNTEAFF	few	TRBV5-1	-	TRBJ1-1
TGTGCCAGCAGTTCGCCGGGCTGGGACATTCAGTACTTC	CASSSPGWDIQYF	many	TRBV12-3/TRBV12-4	-	TRBJ2-4
TGTGCCACCAGCAGAGATTGGAACACCGGGGAGCTGTTTTTT	CATSRDWNTGELFF	many	TRBV15	-	TRBJ2-2
TGTGCCAGCAGTTTCAACGGACTAGCGGTAGACATAACCGGGGAGCTGTTTTTT	CASSFNGLAVDITGELFF	many	TRBV6-1	TRBD2	TRBJ2-2
TGCGCCAGCAGCGAGGACAGGCAAACTCAAGCTTTCTTT	CASSEDRQTQAFF	many	TRBV5-1	TRBD1	TRBJ1-1
TGTGCCAGCAGCTTACCGGGACTAGCATTAAGAGGCAATGAGCAGTTCTTC	CASSLPGLALRGNEQFF	many	TRBV11-2	TRBD2	TRBJ2-1
TGTGCCAGCAGCTTAGAGGGACTCCCTCCAAACATTCAGTACTTC	CASSLEGLPPNIQYF	many	TRBV7-9	-	TRBJ2-4
TGCAGCGTTGAACTGCAGGCTGAAGCTTTCTTT	CSVELQAEAFF	many	TRBV29-1	-	TRBJ1-1
TGTGCCAGCAGTTTTGGAAGGAAGGCTTTCTTT	CASSFGRKAFF	many	TRBV28	-	TRBJ1-1
TGTGCCAGTATAAGGGAAGTGAAATCCACTGAAGCTTTCTTT	CASIREVKSTEAFF	many	TRBV19	-	TRBJ1-1
TGTGCCAGCGGGGAGACACCGTGGGGTGAAGCTTTCTTT	CASGETPWGEAFF	many	TRBV2	-	TRBJ1-1
TGTGCCAGCAGTTTGACAGGAGTGAACACTGAAGCTTTCTTT	CASSLTGVNTEAFF	many	TRBV12-3/TRBV12-4	-	TRBJ1-1
TGTGCCAGCTCAACGACGGACAGGGTTGAGACCCAGTACTTC	CASSTTDRVETQYF	-	TRBV18	TRBD1	TRBJ2-5
TGTGCCAGCAGCCAAGACCCCGGGACGGGGGACACCGGGGAGCTGTTTTTT	CASSQDPGTGDTGELFF	many	TRBV4-2	-	TRBJ2-2
TGCGCCAGCAGGTTCCGGGACAGGGGCTACGAGCAGTACTTC	CASRFRDRGYEQYF	many	TRBV5-1	TRBD1	TRBJ2-7